These 9 T cell receptor beta chains were sequenced from one sample in a study of blood T cell repertoires in COVID-19. The repertoire was sequenced with immunoSEQ multiplex PCR; TCRdb's copy has only in-frame clones and lacks some. The sample includes around 270,000 clones, approximately 86% seen only once; the top ten take over 7.5%. Sequencing was done on a sample of peripheral blood. These receptors originate from a man aged 40-55 years who had recovered from COVID-19.

The chain joins TRBV30 to TRBJ2-3, with D uncertain. CDR3 length equals 11 residues. Trimming took 4 bases from V and 6 from J, leaving 8 bases between them. Germline V lookup: CDR1 GTSNPN, CDR2 SVGIG (reference sequence). Here the CDR3 DNA reads TGTGCCTGGATACAAACGGATACGCAGTATTTT. Its protein product is CAWIQTDTQYF.

The chain couples TRBV2 to TRBJ2-1, with TRBD1 matching 12 bases. This CDR3 comprises 21 residues. V lost 3 bases and J lost 2; bases outside the gene matches: 17. Germline CDR1 is SNHLY and CDR2 is FYNNEI. CDR3 coding DNA: TGTGCCAGCAGTGATAGGGACAGGGGGCTCTGGCGGGAGGGTCCCTACAATGAGCAGTTCTTC. As protein: CASSDRDRGLWREGPYNEQFF.

The chain uses TRBV6-2 or TRBV6-3 and TRBJ2-6; D call uncertain. The length of the CDR3 is 17 residues. V lost 0 bases to trimming and J lost 3 bases, with 12 bases between them. The germline gives CDR1 MNHEY, CDR2 SVGEGT. CDR3 DNA sequence: TGTGCCAGCAGTTACTCGTCGGGTCTGGGTGGGGCCAACGTCCTGACTTTC. Translating gives CASSYSSGLGGANVLTF.

The rearrangement joins TRBV19 to TRBJ2-1; 9 positions match TRBD2. Trimming removed 5 bases from V and 9 bases from J; junction bases left unmatched: 8. This CDR3 contains 14 residues. Germline V lookup: CDR1 LNHDA, CDR2 SQIVND (reference sequence). CDR3 nucleotide sequence: TGTGCCAGTAGTGACGTAGCGGGAGTAGGTGAGCAGTTCTTC. Translated, it gives CASSDVAGVGEQFF.

The gene calls are TRBV12-3 or TRBV12-4 and TRBJ2-3, with D unresolved. Trimming took off 4 bases at V and 2 bases at J, with 4 bases between the two ends. The CDR3 is 12 residues long. The CDR3 loop is CASSYTTDTQYF. CDR3 coding DNA: TGTGCCAGCAGTTACACCACAGATACGCAGTATTTT.

The chain joins TRBV7-9 to TRBJ2-5; D gene uncertain. CDR3 length equals 14 residues. Looked up from germline, CDR1 is SEHNR and CDR2 is FQNEAQ (reference sequence). Trimming took off 6 bases at V and 0 bases at J, with 11 bases between the two ends. CDR3 DNA: TGTGCCAGCAGTACGGCGGCCCACCAAGAGACCCAGTACTTC. It translates to CASSTAAHQETQYF.

The chain employs TRBV27 and TRBJ2-7, with D perhaps TRBD2 (7 bases). This CDR3 contains 15 residues. Trimming took 2 bases from V and 0 from J, leaving 11 bases between them. Germline V gene sequence: CDR1 MNHEY, CDR2 SMNVEV (reference sequence). The CDR3 spells CASSLKGGGSYEQYF. In DNA, the CDR3 is TGTGCCAGCAGTTTAAAGGGAGGGGGCTCCTACGAGCAGTACTTC.

The chain's CDR3 is CASSWRGNLGEQYF. DNA of the CDR3: TGTGCCAGTAGTTGGCGGGGGAACCTTGGCGAGCAGTACTTC. The chain links TRBV19 to TRBJ2-7, with 7 bases that match TRBD2. Trimming took 5 bases from V and 6 from J; bases not matched to a gene: 10. Germline V gene data show CDR1 as LNHDA and CDR2 as SQIVND (reference sequence). This CDR3 spans 14 amino acids.

The rearrangement links TRBV10-3 to TRBJ1-6, with D maybe TRBD1 (5 bases). This CDR3 has 15 residues. Germline V gene data show CDR1 as ENHRY and CDR2 as SYGVKD. Between the trimmed V and J ends, which lost 3 bases and 7 bases, there was a span of 13 bases. The CDR3 nucleotides read TGTGCCATCAGTGATGAGGGACTGCCCAATTCACCCCTCCACTTT. Translation gives CAISDEGLPNSPLHF.